The 11 T cell receptor beta chains presented below share a single source sample, sequenced in a study of molecular identifiers for immune sequencing clone quantification. Each CDR3 protein gets one entry after TCRdb re-called the PCR reads with MiXCR. This table has 400,000 to 600,000 distinct CDR3 sequences, around 23% appearing once. The sample consisted of naive CD8+ T cells from blood, with Jurkat cell RNA spiked in. As to subset: FACS-sorted CD8+CD4-CCR7+CD45RA+ naive T cells. The receptors derive from a human donor in good health. Some libraries in this study had Jurkat cell RNA spiked in.

This clonotype was picked up a small number of times. V gene TRBV7-3 combines with J gene TRBJ2-1; possibly TRBD1 or TRBD2 for D (5 bases each). Per germline, CDR1 SGHTA and CDR2 FQGTGA. Trimming pared 5 bases from V and 4 bases from J, leaving 12 bases between. This CDR3 has 14 residues. As DNA, the CDR3 is TGTGCCAGCAGCATATTGGGACCGTACAATGAGCAGTTCTTC. Translated: CASSILGPYNEQFF.

This clonotype came up many times. The rearrangement links TRBV4-1 to TRBJ2-5; 9 bases match TRBD1. Germline loops: CDR1 MGHRA, CDR2 YSYEKL. This CDR3 contains 16 residues. V lost 2 bases and J lost 4; bases outside the gene matches: 8. The CDR3 loop is CASSQLPGQGRETQYF. The CDR3 DNA reads as TGCGCCAGCAGCCAACTCCCTGGACAGGGGCGAGAGACCCAGTACTTC.

This clonotype was picked up many times. V and J are TRBV29-1 and TRBJ2-5; perhaps TRBD1 as D (5 bases). Germline lookup yields CDR1 SQVTM and CDR2 ANQGSEA. Between the trimmed V and J ends, which lost 7 bases and 7 bases, there was a span of 10 bases. The CDR3 loop spans 10 amino acids. The CDR3 region has the DNA TGCAGCGCCCAAACAGGGACCCAGTACTTC. This codes for CSAQTGTQYF.

At least ten counts were recorded for this clonotype. The chain employs TRBV12-3 or TRBV12-4 and TRBJ2-7; perhaps TRBD2 as D (5 bases). CDR3 length: 14 amino acids. Trimming left V 1 base short and J 4 bases short, with 11 bases between. The CDR3 nucleotides are TGTGCCAGCAGTTTAGACGGAGGAGGTTACGAGCAGTACTTC. This sequence encodes CASSLDGGGYEQYF.

V usage is TRBV11-2 and J usage is TRBJ2-7; 7 nucleotides line up with TRBD1. CDR3 length equals 14 residues. CDR1 is SGHAT, CDR2 FQNNGV, per germline. V shed 3 bases, J shed 5 bases, and the junction held 7 bases outside the gene matches. This chain's CDR3 is CASSFEQGFNEQYF. CDR3 nucleotides: TGTGCCAGCAGCTTCGAACAGGGGTTCAACGAGCAGTACTTC. Full variable domain (remainder filled in from reference TRBV11-2 and TRBJ2-7): EAGVAQSPRYKIIEKRQSVAFWCNPISGHATLYWYQQILGQGPKLLIQFQNNGVVDDSQLPKDRFSAERLKGVDSTLKIQPAKLEDSAVYLCASSFEQGFNEQYFGPGTRLTVT.

The chain couples TRBV25-1 to TRBJ2-2; 9 nucleotides line up with TRBD2. V lost 0 bases and J lost 0; bases outside the gene matches: 17. This CDR3 region has 22 residues. Germline V gene sequence: CDR1 MGHDK, CDR2 SYGVNS. In DNA form, the CDR3 reads TGTGCCAGCAGTGAATATATAGGGGCTAGCGGGGAGAAACCTGCGAACACCGGGGAGCTGTTTTTT. It specifies CASSEYIGASGEKPANTGELFF.

The chain recombines TRBV19 with TRBJ1-3; TRBD1 might be the D (6 bases). The germline CDR1 and CDR2 sequences are LNHDA and SQIVND (reference sequence). The CDR3 length is 15 residues. V lost 6 bases and J 4 bases, leaving 16 bases between the germline ends. The CDR3, as DNA: TGTGCCAGTAGCGTGACAGGCCGTGGGGGAAACACCATATATTTT. Translated: CASSVTGRGGNTIYF.

A note on this clonotype: Its ends do not fully match the called genes, so a read error is possible. The V call is TRBV20-1, the J call TRBJ2-7; TRBD2 aligns across 10 bases. This CDR3 has 14 residues. Germline V lookup: CDR1 DFQATT, CDR2 SNEGSKA (reference sequence). The CDR3 DNA reads TGCAGTGCTACCGGGACTAGCGTATCCTACGGGCAGTACTTC. Its protein product is CSATGTSVSYGQYF.

The chain carries TRBV4-1 and TRBJ1-6, with a weak D call TRBD1 (5 bases). The CDR3 covers 18 residues. Germline assignment: CDR1 MGHRA and CDR2 YSYEKL. V dropped 3 bases and J dropped 3 bases, with 18 bases sitting between them. The CDR3 spells CASSQVAGQGLYNSPLHF. CDR3 nucleotides: TGCGCCAGCAGCCAGGTGGCAGGGCAGGGACTCTATAATTCACCCCTCCACTTT.

The sample holds many counts of this clonotype. The V gene is TRBV6-5, the J gene TRBJ1-1, with D perhaps matching TRBD1 (6 bases). Germline CDR1 and CDR2: MNHEY and SVGAGI. The V gene lost 2 bases and the J gene lost 1 base, with 11 bases spanning the gap. The CDR3 consists of 15 residues. The CDR3 DNA is TGTGCCAGCAGTTACACAGGGAACCCGAACACTGAAGCTTTCTTT. This sequence encodes CASSYTGNPNTEAFF.

On this clonotype: A read error may be the cause here, since a much bigger clone is one base away. This CDR3 reads CAISDLAGSYEQYF. Here the CDR3 DNA reads TGTGCCATCAGTGATCTAGCGGGGTCCTACGAGCAGTACTTC. The rearrangement links TRBV10-3 to TRBJ2-7; the match to TRBD2 covers 9 bases. The CDR3 contains 14 residues. Per the germline V gene, CDR1 is ENHRY and CDR2 is SYGVKD. The J segment lost 1 base and the V segment lost 3 bases, leaving 1 base of the junction unmatched.